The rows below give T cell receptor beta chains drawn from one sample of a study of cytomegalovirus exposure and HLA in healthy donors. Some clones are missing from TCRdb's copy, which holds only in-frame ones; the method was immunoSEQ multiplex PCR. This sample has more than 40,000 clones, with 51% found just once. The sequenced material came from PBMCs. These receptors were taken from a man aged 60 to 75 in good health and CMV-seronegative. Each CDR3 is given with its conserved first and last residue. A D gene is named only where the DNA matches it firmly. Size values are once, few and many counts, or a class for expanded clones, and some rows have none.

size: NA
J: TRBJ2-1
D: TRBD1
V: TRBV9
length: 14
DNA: TGTGCCAGCAGCGTCCGGGACAGGGATTATGAGCAGTTCTTC
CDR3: CASSVRDRDYEQFF

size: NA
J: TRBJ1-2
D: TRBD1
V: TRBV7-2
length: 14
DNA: TGTGCCAGCAGCCTAGGGAGGGGGCTCTATGGCTACACCTTC
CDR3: CASSLGRGLYGYTF

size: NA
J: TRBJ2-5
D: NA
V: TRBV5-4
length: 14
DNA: TGTGCCAGCAGCCTAAAATCGGGTGAAGAGACCCAGTACTTC
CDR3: CASSLKSGEETQYF

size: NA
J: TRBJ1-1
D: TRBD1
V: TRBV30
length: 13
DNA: TGTGCCTGGAGGAGGGGGCGTGACACTGAAGCTTTCTTT
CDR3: CAWRRGRDTEAFF

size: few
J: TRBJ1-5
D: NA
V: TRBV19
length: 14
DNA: TGTGCCAGTAGTTTTGGGCAGGCTGGCCAGCCCCAGCATTTT
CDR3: CASSFGQAGQPQHF

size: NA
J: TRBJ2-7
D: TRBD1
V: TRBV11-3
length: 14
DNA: TGTGCCAGCAGCCACTCGGGACAGGGGGCCCTGCAGTACTTC
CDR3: CASSHSGQGALQYF

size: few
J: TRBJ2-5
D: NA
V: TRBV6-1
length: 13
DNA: TGTGCCAGCAGTCTCCAGGGACAAGAGACCCAGTACTTC
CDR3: CASSLQGQETQYF

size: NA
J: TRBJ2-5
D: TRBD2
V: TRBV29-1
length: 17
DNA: TGCAGCGCCGGAGGTGCTAGCGGGAGGGCCGGGCAAGAGACCCAGTACTTC
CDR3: CSAGGASGRAGQETQYF

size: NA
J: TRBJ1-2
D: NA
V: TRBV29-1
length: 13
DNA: TGCAGCGTTGGTGGCGGGGGGGACTATGGCTACACCTTC
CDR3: CSVGGGGDYGYTF

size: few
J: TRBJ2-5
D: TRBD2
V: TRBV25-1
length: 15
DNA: TGTGCCAGCAGTGTCACGACTAGCGTCGAAGAGACCCAGTACTTC
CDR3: CASSVTTSVEETQYF

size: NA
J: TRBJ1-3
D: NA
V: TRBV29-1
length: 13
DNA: TGCAGCGTTTCCGACAGGCGAAAGAACACCATATATTTT
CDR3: CSVSDRRKNTIYF

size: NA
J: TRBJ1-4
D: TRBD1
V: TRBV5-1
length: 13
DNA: TGCGCCAGCAGCTTAACAGGGGATGAAAAACTGTTTTTT
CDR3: CASSLTGDEKLFF

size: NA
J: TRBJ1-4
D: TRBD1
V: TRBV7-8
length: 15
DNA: TGTGCCAGCAGGATCAGGGACAGCCAGTATGAAAAACTGTTTTTT
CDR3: CASRIRDSQYEKLFF

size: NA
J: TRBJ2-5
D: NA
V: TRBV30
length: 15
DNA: TGTGCCTGGAGCGGCGTGGAGGGGCCGAGAGAGACCCAGTACTTC
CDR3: CAWSGVEGPRETQYF

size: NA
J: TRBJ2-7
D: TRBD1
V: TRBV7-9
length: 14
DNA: TGTGCCAGCAGCCCTCGGACAGGGCCCTTCGAGCAGTACTTC
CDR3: CASSPRTGPFEQYF

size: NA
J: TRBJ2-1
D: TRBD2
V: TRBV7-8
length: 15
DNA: TGTGCCAGCAGCTTCGGGAGGGCCCCCTACAATGAGCAGTTCTTC
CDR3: CASSFGRAPYNEQFF

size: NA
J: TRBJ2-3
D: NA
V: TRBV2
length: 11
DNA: TGTGCCAGCACTGAAGGGGGGCGGCAGTATTTT
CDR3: CASTEGGRQYF

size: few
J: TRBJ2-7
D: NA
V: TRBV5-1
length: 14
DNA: TGCGCCAGCACCTACAGCGGCGGTTCCTACGAGCAGTACTTC
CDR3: CASTYSGGSYEQYF

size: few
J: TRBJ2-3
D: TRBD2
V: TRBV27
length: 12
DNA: TGTGCCAGCAGGTCTAGCGGAGATACGCAGTATTTT
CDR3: CASRSSGDTQYF

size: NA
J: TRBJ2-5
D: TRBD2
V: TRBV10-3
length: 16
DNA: TGTGCCATCAGTGAAGGAGCTAGCGGGGACCAAGAGACCCAGTACTTC
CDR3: CAISEGASGDQETQYF

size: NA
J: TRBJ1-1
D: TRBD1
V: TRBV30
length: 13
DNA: TGTGCCTGGAGGAGACAGGGTGGCACTGAAGCTTTCTTT
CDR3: CAWRRQGGTEAFF

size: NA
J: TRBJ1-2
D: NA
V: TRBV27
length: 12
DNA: TGTGCCAGCAGAACCAGGGACTATGGCTACACCTTC
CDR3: CASRTRDYGYTF

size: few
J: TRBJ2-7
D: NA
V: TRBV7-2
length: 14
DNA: TGTGCCAGCAGCCTGAACCCGGGGAGGTACGAGCAGTACTTC
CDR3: CASSLNPGRYEQYF

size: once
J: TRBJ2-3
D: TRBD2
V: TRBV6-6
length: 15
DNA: TGTGCCAGCAGTTACAGTGGGAGGGGCACAGATACGCAGTATTTT
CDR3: CASSYSGRGTDTQYF

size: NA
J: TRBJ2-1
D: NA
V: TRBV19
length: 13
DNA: TGTGCCAGTAAACGGGAGTTCTACAATGAGCAGTTCTTC
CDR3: CASKREFYNEQFF

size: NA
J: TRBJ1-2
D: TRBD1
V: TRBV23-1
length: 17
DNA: TGCGCCAGCAGTCAATCCCCCCCGGACAGGGGCGACTATGGCTACACCTTC
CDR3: CASSQSPPDRGDYGYTF

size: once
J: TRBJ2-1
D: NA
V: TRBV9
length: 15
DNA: TGTGCCAGCAGCGTAACCCAGGACTTCTACAATGAGCAGTTCTTC
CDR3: CASSVTQDFYNEQFF

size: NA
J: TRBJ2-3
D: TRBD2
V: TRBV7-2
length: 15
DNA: TGTGCCAGCAGCACCGCTAGCGGGCCCACAAATACGCAGTATTTT
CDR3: CASSTASGPTNTQYF

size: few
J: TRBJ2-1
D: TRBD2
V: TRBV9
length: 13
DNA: TGTGCCAGCAGCGTCCAGACTAGCACTGAGCAGTTCTTC
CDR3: CASSVQTSTEQFF

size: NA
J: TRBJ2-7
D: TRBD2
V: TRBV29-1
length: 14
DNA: TGCAGCGTAGAACTAGCGGGAGGATACTACGAGCAGTACTTC
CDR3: CSVELAGGYYEQYF

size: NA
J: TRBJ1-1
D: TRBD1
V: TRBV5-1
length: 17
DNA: TGCGCCAGCAGCAAATGGACAGGGGGCATAACGAACACTGAAGCTTTCTTT
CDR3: CASSKWTGGITNTEAFF

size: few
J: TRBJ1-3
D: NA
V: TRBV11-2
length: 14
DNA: TGTGCCAGCAGCTTAGCCCTCTCTGGAAACACCATATATTTT
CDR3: CASSLALSGNTIYF

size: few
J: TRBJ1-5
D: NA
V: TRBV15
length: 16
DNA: TGTGCCACCAGCAGAGTTACAGGATCAAGCAATCAGCCCCAGCATTTT
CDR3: CATSRVTGSSNQPQHF

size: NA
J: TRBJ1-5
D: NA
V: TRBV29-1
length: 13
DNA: TGCAGCGTAGCAGGTGGGAGCAATCAGCCCCAGCATTTT
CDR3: CSVAGGSNQPQHF

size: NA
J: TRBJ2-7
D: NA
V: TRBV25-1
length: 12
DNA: TGTGCCAGCAGTGCACTATCGGGATCGCCGTACTTC
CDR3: CASSALSGSPYF

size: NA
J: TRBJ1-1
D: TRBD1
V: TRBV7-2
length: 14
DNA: TGTGCCAGCAGCCCCGGACAGGCGAACACTGAAGCTTTCTTT
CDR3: CASSPGQANTEAFF

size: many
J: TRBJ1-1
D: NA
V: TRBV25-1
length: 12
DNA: TGTGCCAGCAGTGATCAGTATACTGAAGCTTTCTTT
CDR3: CASSDQYTEAFF

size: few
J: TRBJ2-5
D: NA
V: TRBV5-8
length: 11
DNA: TGTGCCAGCAGCTTGCTGGAGACCCAGTACTTC
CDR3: CASSLLETQYF

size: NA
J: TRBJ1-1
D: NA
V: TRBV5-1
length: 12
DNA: TGCGCCAGCAGCTTACCGGGGATTGAAGCTTTCTTT
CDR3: CASSLPGIEAFF

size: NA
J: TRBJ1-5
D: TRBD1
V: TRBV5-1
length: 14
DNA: TGCGCCAGCAGCCTGGGGACAGACAATCAGCCCCAGCATTTT
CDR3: CASSLGTDNQPQHF

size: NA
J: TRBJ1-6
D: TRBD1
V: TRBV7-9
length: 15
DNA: TGTGCCAGCAGCTCAAGACAGGGACCGAATTCACCCCTCCACTTT
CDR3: CASSSRQGPNSPLHF

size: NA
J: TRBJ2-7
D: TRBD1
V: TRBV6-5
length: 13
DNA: TGTGCCAGCAGTCCCGACAGGGGGAGTAGGCAGTACTTC
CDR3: CASSPDRGSRQYF

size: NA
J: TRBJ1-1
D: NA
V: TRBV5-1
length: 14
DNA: TGCGCCAGCAGCTTCGGACAAACGAACACTGAAGCTTTCTTT
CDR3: CASSFGQTNTEAFF

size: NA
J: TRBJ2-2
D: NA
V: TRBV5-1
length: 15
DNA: TGCGCCAGCAGCTTGGGGGACTTGTACACCGGGGAGCTGTTTTTT
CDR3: CASSLGDLYTGELFF